This TCR beta chain was captured in a study of T cell changes during pregnancy in multiple sclerosis. Measured with immunoSEQ multiplex PCR; TCRdb has only the in-frame clones, and not every one. The data show over 30,000 clones, with around 92% seen just once and 1.2% held by the top ten. The CDR3 is made up of 12 amino acids. The V end was cut by 0 bases, the J end by 4 bases, with 5 bases between. Germline CDR1 and CDR2: SGHRS and YFSETQ. The sequence was obtained from a female donor with multiple sclerosis, enrolled in a pregnancy study. The sample comprised PBMCs (not recorded whether the cells were cultured). The chain is built from TRBV5-1 and TRBJ2-7, with D hard to call. CDR3 DNA sequence: TGCGCCAGCAGCTTGGTGGGGTACGAGCAGTACTTC. This translates into CASSLVGYEQYF.